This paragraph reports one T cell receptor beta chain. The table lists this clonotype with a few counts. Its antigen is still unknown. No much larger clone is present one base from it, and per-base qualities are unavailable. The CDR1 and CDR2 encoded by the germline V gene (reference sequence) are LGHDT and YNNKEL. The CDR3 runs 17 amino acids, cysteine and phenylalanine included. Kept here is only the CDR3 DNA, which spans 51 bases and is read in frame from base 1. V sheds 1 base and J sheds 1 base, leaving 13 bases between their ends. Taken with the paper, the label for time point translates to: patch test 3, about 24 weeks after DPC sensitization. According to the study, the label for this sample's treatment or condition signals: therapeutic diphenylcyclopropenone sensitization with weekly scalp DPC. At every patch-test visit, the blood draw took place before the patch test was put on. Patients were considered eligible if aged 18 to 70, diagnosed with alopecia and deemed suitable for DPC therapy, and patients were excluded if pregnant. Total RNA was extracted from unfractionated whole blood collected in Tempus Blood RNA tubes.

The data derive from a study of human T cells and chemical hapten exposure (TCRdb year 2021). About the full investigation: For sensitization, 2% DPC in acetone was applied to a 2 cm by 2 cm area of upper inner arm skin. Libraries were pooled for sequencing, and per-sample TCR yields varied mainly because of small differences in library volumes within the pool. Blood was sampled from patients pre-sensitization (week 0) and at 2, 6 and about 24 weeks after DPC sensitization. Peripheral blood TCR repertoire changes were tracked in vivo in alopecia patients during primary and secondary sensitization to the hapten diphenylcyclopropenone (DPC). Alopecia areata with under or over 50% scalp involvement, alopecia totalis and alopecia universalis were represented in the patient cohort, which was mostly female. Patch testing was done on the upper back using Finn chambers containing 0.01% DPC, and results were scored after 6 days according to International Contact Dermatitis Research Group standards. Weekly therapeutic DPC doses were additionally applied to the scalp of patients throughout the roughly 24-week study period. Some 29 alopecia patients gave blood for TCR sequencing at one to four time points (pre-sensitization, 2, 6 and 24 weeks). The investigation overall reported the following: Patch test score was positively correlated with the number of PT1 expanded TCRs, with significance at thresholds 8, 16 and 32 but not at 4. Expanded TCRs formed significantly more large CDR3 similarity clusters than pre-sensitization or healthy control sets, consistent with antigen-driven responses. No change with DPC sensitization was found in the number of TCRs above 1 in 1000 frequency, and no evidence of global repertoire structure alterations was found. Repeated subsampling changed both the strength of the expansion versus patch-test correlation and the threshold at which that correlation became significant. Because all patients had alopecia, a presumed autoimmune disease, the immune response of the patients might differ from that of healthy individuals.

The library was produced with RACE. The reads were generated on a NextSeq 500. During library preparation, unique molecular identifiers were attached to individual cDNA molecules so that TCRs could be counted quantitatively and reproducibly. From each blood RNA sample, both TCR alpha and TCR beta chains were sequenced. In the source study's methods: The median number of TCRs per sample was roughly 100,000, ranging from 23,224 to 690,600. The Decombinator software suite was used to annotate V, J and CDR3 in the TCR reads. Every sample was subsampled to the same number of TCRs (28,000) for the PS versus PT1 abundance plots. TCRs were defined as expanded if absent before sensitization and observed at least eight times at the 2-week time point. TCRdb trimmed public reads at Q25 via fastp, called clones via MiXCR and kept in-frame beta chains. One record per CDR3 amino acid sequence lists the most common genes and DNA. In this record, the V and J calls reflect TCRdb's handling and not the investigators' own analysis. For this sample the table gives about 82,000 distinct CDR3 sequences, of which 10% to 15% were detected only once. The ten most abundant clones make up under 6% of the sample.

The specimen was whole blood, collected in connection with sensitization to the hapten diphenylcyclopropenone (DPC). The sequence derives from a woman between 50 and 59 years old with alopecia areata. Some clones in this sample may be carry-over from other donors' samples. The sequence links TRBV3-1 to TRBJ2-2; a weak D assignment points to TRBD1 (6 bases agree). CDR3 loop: CASSQVQGVGNTGELFF. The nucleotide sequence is TGTGCCAGCAGCCAAGTACAGGGCGTCGGGAACACCGGGGAGCTGTTTTTT.